These 18 T cell receptor beta chains share one sample of origin, sequenced in a study of shared T cell receptors in the human thymus. Sequencing was performed with immunoSEQ multiplex PCR; in TCRdb, only in-frame clones are kept and a portion is missing. The profile covers about 540,000 clones, with about four fifths appearing a single time and 0.01% to 0.015% taken by the ten largest. This sample was also put to use in a study of human thymus T cells.

The sequencing input was thymocytes. All receptors come from a boy under two years old with a congenital heart defect.

In regard to this clone: Other nucleotide sequences in the sample specify the same CDR3. The chain links TRBV30 to TRBJ2-1, with D perhaps matching TRBD2 (6 bases). The CDR3 is 15 amino acids. V lost 2 bases, J lost 5 bases, and 16 bases lay in between. The germline V gene has CDR1 GTSNPN and CDR2 SVGIG (reference sequence). The DNA of the CDR3 is TGTGCCTGGAGTCACTTTTGGCGGGGCGACAATGAGCAGTTCTTC. Its protein is CAWSHFWRGDNEQFF.

The chain joins TRBV11-2 to TRBJ2-7; 11 nucleotides agree with TRBD2. The V gene's germline CDR1 is SGHAT and CDR2 FQNNGV. CDR3 length: 16 amino acids. Losses at the gene ends were 5 bases for V and 0 bases for J; bases not matched to a gene: 6. The CDR3 is CASSQIAGGGSYEQYF. Here the CDR3 DNA reads TGTGCCAGCAGCCAGATAGCGGGAGGGGGCTCCTACGAGCAGTACTTC.

J is TRBJ1-3 and V is TRBV6-5, with D perhaps TRBD1 (5 bases). This CDR3 region has 16 residues. Germline V gives CDR1 MNHEY, CDR2 SVGAGI. V lost 3 bases, J lost 4 bases, and 16 bases lay in between. The CDR3 protein is CASSYDPWAGGNTIYF. Written as DNA, the CDR3 is TGTGCCAGCAGTTATGACCCTTGGGCAGGGGGAAACACCATATATTTT.

This chain uses TRBV7-6 with TRBJ2-3, with D possibly being TRBD2 (6 bases). The CDR3 spans 14 residues. Germline assignment: CDR1 SGHVS and CDR2 FNYEAQ. The V end was cut by 3 bases, the J end by 2 bases, with 9 bases between. CDR3 bases: TGTGCCAGCAGCTTTGGAGGGCACACAGATACGCAGTATTTT. Protein sequence: CASSFGGHTDTQYF.

V and J are TRBV6-1 and TRBJ1-3; TRBD1 agrees at 9 bases. The V segment lost 4 bases and the J segment 2 bases; nucleotides outside the gene matches: 3. This CDR3 spans 15 amino acids. Germline V gene sequence: CDR1 MNHNS, CDR2 SASEGT. CDR3 in amino acids: CASSGDRVAGNTIYF. DNA of the CDR3: TGTGCCAGCAGTGGGGACAGGGTTGCTGGAAACACCATATATTTT.

The V call is TRBV7-8, the J call TRBJ2-1; D is possibly TRBD1 (6 bases). Germline CDR1 and CDR2: SGHVS and FQNEAQ. Trimming shortened V by 3 bases and J by 2 bases, and 23 bases separated the two germline ends. The CDR3 sequence is 19 residues long. The CDR3 DNA is TGTGCCAGCAGCTTCCCCGTTTCCGACAGGAAAAACCCCTACAATGAGCAGTTCTTC. Its protein is CASSFPVSDRKNPYNEQFF. The variable domain in full, with the rest retrieved from reference TRBV7-8 and TRBJ2-1, is GAGVSQSPRYKVAKRGQDVALRCDPISGHVSLFWYQQALGQGPEFLTYFQNEAQLDKSGLPSDRFFAERPEGSVSTLKIQRTQQEDSAVYLCASSFPVSDRKNPYNEQFFGPGTRLTVL.

This chain joins TRBV27 and TRBJ2-7; 10 bases are a match to TRBD2. Trimming removed 2 bases from V and 2 bases from J; junction bases left unmatched: 3. Germline CDR1 and CDR2: MNHEY and SMNVEV (reference sequence). The CDR3 covers 15 residues. The CDR3, as DNA: TGTGCCAGCAGTTTAGCGAGCGGGAGGGCCTACGAGCAGTACTTC. It specifies CASSLASGRAYEQYF.

The chain has TRBV29-1 and TRBJ1-2; weak D call: TRBD1 (5 bases). The CDR3 is 11 amino acids. Germline CDR1 SQVTM, CDR2 ANQGSEA. V was cut by 3 bases and J by 10 bases, with 12 bases left in between. The chain's CDR3 is CSVDGQGPYTF. The CDR3 DNA reads as TGCAGCGTTGACGGGCAGGGCCCCTACACCTTC.

The chain uses TRBV14 and TRBJ2-7; D uncertain. There are 13 residues in the CDR3. Trimming took 6 bases from V and 6 from J, leaving 15 bases between them. Germline CDR1 is SGHDN and CDR2 is FVKESK. CDR3 DNA sequence: TGTGCCAGCAGTCATTTACTCGCTGTCGAGCAGTACTTC. The encoded protein is CASSHLLAVEQYF.

The chain employs TRBV6-5 and TRBJ1-1; weak D call: TRBD1 (6 bases). This CDR3 spans 15 amino acids. The V end lost 5 bases, the J end lost 1 base, and 14 bases lay between the germline ends. Germline-derived CDR1 and CDR2 are MNHEY and SVGAGI. The CDR3 coding sequence is TGTGCCAGCAGTCCCTGGGGGGGCCCGAACACTGAAGCTTTCTTT. Translating gives CASSPWGGPNTEAFF.

This rearrangement joins TRBV27 to TRBJ1-4; 9 nucleotides match TRBD1. With 5 bases clipped from V and 3 bases from J, the junction kept 10 bases outside the gene matches. The CDR3 runs 17 residues. Per the germline V gene, CDR1 is MNHEY and CDR2 is SMNVEV (reference sequence). The CDR3 region is CASSPTGTGKPNEKLFF. The CDR3 bases are TGTGCCAGCAGTCCTACCGGGACAGGGAAGCCTAATGAAAAACTGTTTTTT.

V is TRBV13 and J is TRBJ1-1; D may be TRBD1 (5 bases). V lost 3 bases, J lost 5 bases, and 22 bases lay in between. The CDR3 spans 17 residues. Germline values: CDR1 PRHDT, CDR2 FYEKMQ (reference sequence). CDR3: CASSFAIFDRQRTEAFF. DNA of the CDR3: TGTGCCAGCAGCTTCGCAATCTTTGACAGACAAAGGACTGAAGCTTTCTTT.

V is TRBV6-1 and J is TRBJ2-1; TRBD1 matches at 10 bases. Germline CDR1 MNHNS, CDR2 SASEGT. The CDR3 loop spans 14 amino acids. Trimming at V came to 6 bases and at J to 6 bases, leaving 5 bases not matched to a gene. The DNA of the CDR3 is TGTGCCAGCAGCCCCGGGACAGGGGTCAATGAGCAGTTCTTC. This translates into CASSPGTGVNEQFF.

The chain uses TRBV19 and TRBJ2-7; 9 positions agree with TRBD1. In germline, CDR1 is LNHDA, CDR2 SQIVND (reference sequence). CDR3 size: 14 residues. J gave up 5 bases and V 3 bases, and 5 bases lay outside the gene matches. CDR3 residues: CASSIHRGQDEQYF. CDR3 bases: TGTGCCAGTAGTATCCACAGGGGGCAGGACGAGCAGTACTTC. The variable domain in full, with the rest retrieved from reference TRBV19 and TRBJ2-7, is DGGITQSPKYLFRKEGQNVTLSCEQNLNHDAMYWYRQDPGQGLRLIYYSQIVNDFQKGDIAEGYSVSREKKESFPLTVTSAQKNPTAFYLCASSIHRGQDEQYFGPGTRLTVT.

The chain has TRBV30 and TRBJ2-1, with 12 bases aligning to TRBD2. V lost 5 bases to trimming and J lost 7 bases; unmatched junction nucleotides: 6. Germline lookup yields CDR1 GTSNPN and CDR2 SVGIG (reference sequence). The CDR3 totals 14 residues. The CDR3 DNA reads TGTGCCTGGGCCAGACTAGCGGGAGCGAATGAGCAGTTCTTC. Amino acid sequence: CAWARLAGANEQFF. Drawing the rest from reference TRBV30 and TRBJ2-1, the complete variable domain is SQTIHQWPATLVQPVGSPLSLECTVEGTSNPNLYWYRQAAGRGLQLLFYSVGIGQISSEVPQNLSASRPQDRQFILSSKKLLLSDSGFYLCAWARLAGANEQFFGPGTRLTVL.

This clone appeared a few times. The chain recombines TRBV7-8 with TRBJ2-7; 8 nucleotides line up with TRBD2. The CDR3 is made up of 15 amino acids. V lost 4 bases to trimming and J lost 7 bases; unmatched junction nucleotides: 12. The germline gives CDR1 SGHVS, CDR2 FQNEAQ. The CDR3 sequence is CASSYPGLGPPEQYF. CDR3 sequence (DNA): TGTGCCAGCAGCTACCCGGGACTAGGCCCCCCTGAGCAGTACTTC. The complete variable domain, with remaining parts taken from reference TRBV7-8 and TRBJ2-7, reads GAGVSQSPRYKVAKRGQDVALRCDPISGHVSLFWYQQALGQGPEFLTYFQNEAQLDKSGLPSDRFFAERPEGSVSTLKIQRTQQEDSAVYLCASSYPGLGPPEQYFGPGTRLTVT.

The chain has TRBV25-1 and TRBJ2-1; 10 bases agree with TRBD2. Looked up from germline, CDR1 is MGHDK and CDR2 is SYGVNS. V trimming: 4 bases; J trimming: 4 bases; junction bases outside the gene matches: 4. The CDR3 extends over 15 amino acids. In DNA, the CDR3 is TGTGCCAGCAGTGGAGCGGGAGGGAGGTACAATGAGCAGTTCTTC. It codes for CASSGAGGRYNEQFF.

This chain connects TRBV7-9 to TRBJ2-1; 7 bases are shared with TRBD2. Germline-derived CDR1 and CDR2 are SEHNR and FQNEAQ (reference sequence). The CDR3 is 18 residues long. The V and J ends lost 0 bases and 3 bases, in that order; junction bases with no gene match: 11. The CDR3: CASSLAGGRTPYYNEQFF. Here the CDR3 DNA reads TGTGCCAGCAGCTTAGCCGGCGGGAGAACCCCCTACTACAATGAGCAGTTCTTC.